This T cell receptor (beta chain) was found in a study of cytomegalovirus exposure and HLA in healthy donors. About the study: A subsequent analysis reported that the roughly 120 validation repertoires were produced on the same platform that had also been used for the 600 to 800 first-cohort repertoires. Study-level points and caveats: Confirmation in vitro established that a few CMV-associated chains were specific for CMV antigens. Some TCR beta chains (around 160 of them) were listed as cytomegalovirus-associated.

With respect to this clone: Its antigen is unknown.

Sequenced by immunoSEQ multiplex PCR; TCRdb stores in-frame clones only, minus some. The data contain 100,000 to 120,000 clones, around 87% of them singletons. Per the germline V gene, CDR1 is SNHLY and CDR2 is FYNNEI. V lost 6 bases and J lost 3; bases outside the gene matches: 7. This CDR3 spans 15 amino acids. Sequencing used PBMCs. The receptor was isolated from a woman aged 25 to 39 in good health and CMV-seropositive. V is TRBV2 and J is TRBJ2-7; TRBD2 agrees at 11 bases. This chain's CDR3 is CASRKELAGVYEQYF. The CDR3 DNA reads TGTGCCAGCAGGAAGGAACTAGCGGGAGTCTACGAGCAGTACTTC.